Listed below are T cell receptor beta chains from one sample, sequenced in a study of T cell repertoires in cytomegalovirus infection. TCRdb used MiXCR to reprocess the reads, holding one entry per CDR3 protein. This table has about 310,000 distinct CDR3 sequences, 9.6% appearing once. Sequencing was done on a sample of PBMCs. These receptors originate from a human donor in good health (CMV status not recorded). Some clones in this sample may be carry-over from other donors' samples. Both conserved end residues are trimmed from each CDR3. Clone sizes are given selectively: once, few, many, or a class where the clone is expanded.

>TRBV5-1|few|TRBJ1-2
ASSPSEVNYGYT
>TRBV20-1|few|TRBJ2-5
SASPMTGDVETQY
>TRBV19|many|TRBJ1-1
ASSISEKAF
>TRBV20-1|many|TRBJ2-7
SARTPGGSYEQY
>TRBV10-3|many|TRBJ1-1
AISDLGKDTEAF
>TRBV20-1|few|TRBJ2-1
SARDFEGTKFPFNEQF
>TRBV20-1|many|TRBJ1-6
SAKDRAPSYNSPLH
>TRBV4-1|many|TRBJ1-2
ASSHLDRISYGYT
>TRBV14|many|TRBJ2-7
ASSPGQANYEQY
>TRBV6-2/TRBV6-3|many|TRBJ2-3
ASTKLGDTQY
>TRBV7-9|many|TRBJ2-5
ASSSPGGQETQY
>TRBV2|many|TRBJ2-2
ASSTSGTANTGELF
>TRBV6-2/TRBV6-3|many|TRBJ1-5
ASSHNLGLQH
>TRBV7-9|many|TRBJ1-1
ASSLETGNTEAF
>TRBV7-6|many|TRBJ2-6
ASSLVRGSGANVLT
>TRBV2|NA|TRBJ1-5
ASSEGRRDRGLQPQH
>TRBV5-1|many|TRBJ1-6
ASSRTPTYNSPLH
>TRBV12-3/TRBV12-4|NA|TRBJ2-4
ASSFGDGRNIQY
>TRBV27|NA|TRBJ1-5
ASRRVGGLDQH
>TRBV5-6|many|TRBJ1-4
ASSLRSGVGEKLF
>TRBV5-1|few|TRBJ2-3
ASSLLADKADTQY
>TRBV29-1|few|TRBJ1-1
SVDRSGGRTEAF
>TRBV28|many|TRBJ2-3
ASSFMNTQY
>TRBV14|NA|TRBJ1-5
ASSQDSDEPQH
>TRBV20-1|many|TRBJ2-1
SASGGTSYNEQF
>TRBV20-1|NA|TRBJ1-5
SARARLGTQPQH
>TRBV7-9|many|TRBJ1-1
ASSSRVSNTEAF
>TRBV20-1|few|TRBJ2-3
SAPPDSSTDTQY
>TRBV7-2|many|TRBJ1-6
ASSLEEGAGSPLH
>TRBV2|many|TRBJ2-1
ASSERAARGYEQF
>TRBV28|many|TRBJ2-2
ASSPPVGELF
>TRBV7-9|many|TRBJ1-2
ASSLGTGGLLAYGYT
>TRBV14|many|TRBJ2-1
ASSLGPGGEQF
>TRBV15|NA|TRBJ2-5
ATSRDRRGQETQY
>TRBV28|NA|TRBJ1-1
ASSLNGFGAF
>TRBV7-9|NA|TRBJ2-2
ASSLQRENTGELF
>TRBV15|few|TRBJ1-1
ATSSGRRTEAF
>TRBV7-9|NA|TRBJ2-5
ASSVGLADQETQY
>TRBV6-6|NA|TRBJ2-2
ASSYLPSTSSLNTGELF
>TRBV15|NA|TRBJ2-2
ATSRAASGELF
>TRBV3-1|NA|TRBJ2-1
ASSQDRRGGAYNEQF
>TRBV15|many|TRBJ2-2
ATSTRGAWPGELF
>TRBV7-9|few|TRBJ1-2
ASSLGVSDYGYT
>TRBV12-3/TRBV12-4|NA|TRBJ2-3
ASSSEVDTQY
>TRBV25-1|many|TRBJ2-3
AVGSTDTQY
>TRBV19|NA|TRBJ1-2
ASSIESTGNHYGYT
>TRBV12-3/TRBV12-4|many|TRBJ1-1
ASRTTGGMNTEAF
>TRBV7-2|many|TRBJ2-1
ASSPQRGAYNEQF
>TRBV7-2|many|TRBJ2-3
ASSPSAGTQY
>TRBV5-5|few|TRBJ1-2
ASSYGTGGAGYT
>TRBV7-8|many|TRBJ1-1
ASSLGGGQSTEAF
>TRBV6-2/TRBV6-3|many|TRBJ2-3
ASSTGVYTQY
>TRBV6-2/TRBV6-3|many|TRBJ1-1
ASSQGTLNTEAF
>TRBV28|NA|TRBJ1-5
ASIMNRGNQPQH
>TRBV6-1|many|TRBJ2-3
ASSRLAGGLDTQY
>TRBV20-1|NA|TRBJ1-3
SAWDGNSGNTIY
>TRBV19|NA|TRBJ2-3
ASSSSLAGPSTDTQY